This TCR beta chain was identified in a study of T-cell memory formation after mild COVID-19. Study summary: TCR clustering was largely donor specific.

Findings and caveats of the study: Clones that contracted from day 15 to 85 were balanced CD4/CD8, while later expanders leaned CD4+.

This clonotype has more than one count but fewer than ten. Its antigen is unidentified. CDR3 length equals 14 residues. With V trimmed by 3 bases and J by 4 bases, 6 bases remained unmatched. The V gene's germline CDR1 is SGDLS and CDR2 YYNGEE. TCRdb re-derived calls from the 5' RACE reads in MiXCR, one entry per CDR3 protein. The data hold over 120,000 distinct CDR3 sequences, with less than 25% observed a single time. Sequencing was done on a sample of PBMCs or a T cell subset sorted from them (not recorded which). This TCR was sampled from an adult woman who had mild COVID-19 (a few samples of this study predate the infection). Cell type and time point are not known. The V and J genes are TRBV9 and TRBJ2-7; TRBD1 agrees at 8 bases. The CDR3 here is CASSGEQGEYEQYF. CDR3 DNA sequence: TGTGCCAGCAGCGGAGAACAGGGGGAATACGAGCAGTACTTC.